The rows below give T cell receptor beta chains drawn from one sample of a study of early T cells in non-severe SARS-CoV-2 infection. TCRdb re-called the 5' RACE reads through MiXCR, storing one row per CDR3 protein. Counted here are 50,000 to 65,000 distinct CDR3 sequences, around 19% occurring once; the ten biggest clones make up under 9%. The starting material was whole blood, obtained at baseline. Receptors were obtained from an adult who was a healthcare worker with PCR-confirmed SARS-CoV-2 infection or an uninfected control (not recorded which). The CDR3 runs from the conserved cysteine through the conserved F or W. A D gene is named only where the DNA matches it firmly. Where a row states a size, it is once, few, many or the class of an expanded clone; other rows omit it.

cdr3_aa	cdr3_nt	v_call	j_call	d_call	clone_size
CSVAGTGTNYGYTF	TGCAGCGTAGCCGGGACAGGCACTAACTATGGCTACACCTTC	TRBV29-1	TRBJ1-2	TRBD1	.
CASSPAGSGELFF	TGTGCCAGCAGCCCAGCGGGATCCGGGGAGCTGTTTTTT	TRBV12-3/TRBV12-4	TRBJ2-2	TRBD2	.
CASRTGTGVYNEQFF	TGTGCCAGCAGGACCGGGACAGGGGTCTACAATGAGCAGTTCTTC	TRBV5-4	TRBJ2-1	TRBD1	.
CASSLSNPYEQYF	TGTGCCAGCAGTCTCTCGAACCCTTACGAGCAGTACTTC	TRBV28	TRBJ2-7	.	.
CASSQDSSTGNTIYF	TGCGCCAGCAGCCAAGATTCGTCTACCGGAAACACCATATATTTT	TRBV4-1	TRBJ1-3	.	.
CASSLGLTSGQETQYF	TGTGCCAGCAGTTTGGGGCTGACTAGCGGGCAAGAGACCCAGTACTTC	TRBV12-3/TRBV12-4	TRBJ2-5	TRBD2	few
CASSRSGASGFTDTQYF	TGTGCCAGCTCACGCAGTGGCGCTAGCGGATTCACAGATACGCAGTATTTT	TRBV18	TRBJ2-3	TRBD2	many
CASSTVSYEQYF	TGTGCCAGCAGTACAGTGTCCTACGAGCAGTACTTC	TRBV6-5	TRBJ2-7	.	few
CASSYRREKYNEQFF	TGTGCCAGCAGTTACCGGCGGGAGAAATACAATGAGCAGTTCTTC	TRBV6-5	TRBJ2-1	TRBD2	.
CSAEMSGRTDTQYF	TGCAGTGCCGAAATGAGCGGTCGCACAGATACGCAGTATTTT	TRBV20-1	TRBJ2-3	.	.
CSAADSSYEQYF	TGCAGTGCTGCGGACAGCTCCTACGAGCAGTACTTC	TRBV20-1	TRBJ2-7	.	few
CASSEVMGTHYEQYF	TGTGCCAGCAGCGAAGTTATGGGGACACACTACGAGCAGTACTTC	TRBV7-2	TRBJ2-7	.	few
CASSSTGLAGGAETQYF	TGTGCCAGCAGCTCGACAGGACTAGCGGGAGGTGCGGAGACCCAGTACTTC	TRBV11-2	TRBJ2-5	TRBD2	few
CSARRSSGGAGEQFF	TGCAGTGCTAGACGTTCTAGCGGGGGGGCTGGTGAGCAGTTCTTC	TRBV20-1	TRBJ2-1	TRBD2	.
CASEGPVTDTQYF	TGTGCCAGCGAGGGCCCGGTCACAGATACGCAGTATTTT	TRBV6-2/TRBV6-3	TRBJ2-3	.	few
CASSLEVGAGEQFF	TGCGCCAGCAGCTTGGAAGTGGGGGCCGGTGAGCAGTTCTTC	TRBV5-1	TRBJ2-1	.	few
CASTRLAGAFEQFF	TGTGCCAGCACCCGACTAGCGGGAGCCTTTGAGCAGTTCTTC	TRBV7-2	TRBJ2-1	TRBD2	.
CASSQDSLRGEAFF	TGCGCCAGCAGCCAAGACAGCCTTCGTGGTGAAGCTTTCTTT	TRBV4-3	TRBJ1-1	.	.
CASSPPTGYYGYTF	TGTGCCAGCAGTCCCCCGACAGGCTACTATGGCTACACCTTC	TRBV12-3/TRBV12-4	TRBJ1-2	.	.
CASRPGLGPTDTQYF	TGCGCCAGCAGGCCGGGCCTCGGGCCCACAGATACGCAGTATTTT	TRBV10-1	TRBJ2-3	.	few
CASSWLAVMDEQFF	TGTGCCAGCAGCTGGCTAGCGGTTATGGATGAGCAGTTCTTC	TRBV7-9	TRBJ2-1	TRBD2	.
CASSLGDLSQETQYF	TGTGCCAGCAGCTTAGGTGATCTAAGCCAAGAGACCCAGTACTTC	TRBV7-8	TRBJ2-5	.	few
CASSTGLETQYF	TGTGCCAGCAGTACAGGGTTAGAGACCCAGTACTTC	TRBV2	TRBJ2-5	.	.
CASSLDIRGTSIETQYF	TGTGCCAGCAGCCTAGATATTCGAGGGACTAGCATAGAGACCCAGTACTTC	TRBV3-1	TRBJ2-5	TRBD2	.
CSARPTSGYTGELFF	TGCAGTGCTAGGCCGACTAGCGGGTACACCGGGGAGCTGTTTTTT	TRBV20-1	TRBJ2-2	TRBD2	few
CASSFGDTQYF	TGTGCCAGCAGCTTCGGAGATACGCAGTATTTT	TRBV7-8	TRBJ2-3	.	many
CASSPWEGRSPLHF	TGTGCCAGCAGCCCATGGGAGGGGCGTTCACCCCTCCACTTT	TRBV5-6	TRBJ1-6	.	few
CAFTAVQETQYF	TGTGCCTTTACTGCGGTACAAGAGACCCAGTACTTC	TRBV30	TRBJ2-5	.	few
CASSLGLLQETQYF	TGTGCCAGCAGCTTAGGACTGCTCCAAGAGACCCAGTACTTC	TRBV7-9	TRBJ2-5	.	.
CSVVSFSDTQYF	TGCAGCGTAGTCTCGTTTTCAGATACGCAGTATTTT	TRBV29-1	TRBJ2-3	.	few
CATSRSAHEQFF	TGTGCCACCAGCCGATCTGCACATGAGCAGTTCTTC	TRBV24-1	TRBJ2-1	.	.
CSSGLAGETQYF	TGCAGCTCCGGACTAGCGGGTGAGACCCAGTACTTC	TRBV29-1	TRBJ2-5	TRBD2	.
CASSLSVGDDNEKLFF	TGTGCCAGCAGTTTATCCGTGGGGGATGATAATGAAAAACTGTTTTTT	TRBV28	TRBJ1-4	.	many
CASSPHTGNEQFF	TGTGCCAGCAGTCCGCACACGGGCAATGAGCAGTTCTTC	TRBV12-3/TRBV12-4	TRBJ2-1	.	.
CASSQDYGGRYEQYF	TGCGCCAGCAGCCAAGATTACGGCGGGAGGTACGAGCAGTACTTC	TRBV4-3	TRBJ2-7	TRBD2	few
CASSLAPKGANTEAFF	TGTGCCAGCAGCTTAGCCCCCAAGGGGGCGAACACTGAAGCTTTCTTT	TRBV7-9	TRBJ1-1	TRBD1	few
CASSISWGQLEKLFF	TGTGCCAGTAGTATATCCTGGGGGCAACTTGAAAAACTGTTTTTT	TRBV19	TRBJ1-4	.	.
CSARELPSGSIADTQYF	TGCAGTGCTAGAGAGCTTCCTAGCGGGAGCATCGCAGATACGCAGTATTTT	TRBV20-1	TRBJ2-3	TRBD2	.
CSVRTAYEQYF	TGCAGCGTTAGGACAGCCTACGAGCAGTACTTC	TRBV29-1	TRBJ2-7	.	many
CASSPGQGTYEQYF	TGTGCCAGCAGCCCTGGACAGGGGACCTACGAGCAGTACTTC	TRBV7-9	TRBJ2-7	TRBD1	many
CASSLRQGLYEQYF	TGTGCCAGCAGTCTACGGCAGGGTTTATACGAGCAGTACTTC	TRBV6-1	TRBJ2-7	.	few
CASSLETGLGRGNQPQHF	TGTGCCAGCAGTCTTGAGACAGGGCTGGGTAGGGGCAATCAGCCCCAGCATTTT	TRBV6-6	TRBJ1-5	TRBD1	.
CASKVDTVSGYTF	TGTGCCAGCAAAGTGGACACCGTTAGTGGCTACACCTTC	TRBV6-6	TRBJ1-2	.	.
CATKLQGKWETQYF	TGTGCCACCAAGTTACAGGGGAAATGGGAGACCCAGTACTTC	TRBV24-1	TRBJ2-5	TRBD1	few